This passage covers 28 T cell receptor beta chains from one sample sequenced in a study of cytomegalovirus exposure and HLA in healthy donors. Both 60 Vbeta primers and 13 Jbeta primers went into the PCR. TCRdb's copy holds only in-frame clones and misses some; the assay was immunoSEQ multiplex PCR. The table records approximately 110,000 clones, 78% of them present only once. Material: PBMCs. Source of these receptors: a young man in good health and CMV-seronegative.

V gene TRBV5-4 combines with J gene TRBJ2-1; 8 bases are shared with TRBD1. CDR3 length: 17 amino acids. J lost 3 bases, V lost 4 bases, and 12 bases had no gene match. The germline V gene encodes CDR1 SGHNT and CDR2 YYREEE (reference sequence). The CDR3 region is CASSPTSGTGNYNEQFF. The CDR3 DNA sequence: TGTGCCAGCAGCCCGACCTCCGGGACAGGAAACTACAATGAGCAGTTCTTC.

This clone was detected a few times. The J gene is TRBJ1-1, the V gene TRBV5-1, with D perhaps matching TRBD1 (5 bases). CDR1 SGHRS and CDR2 YFSETQ come from the germline V gene. The CDR3 totals 14 residues. V was shortened by 3 bases and J by 5 bases, with 14 bases between the two germline ends. This CDR3 is CASSWGGEGTEAFF. CDR3 sequence (DNA): TGCGCCAGCAGCTGGGGGGGGGAAGGGACTGAAGCTTTCTTT.

The rearrangement joins TRBV5-1 to TRBJ2-5; 9 nucleotides line up with TRBD1. This CDR3 has 17 amino acids. V was clipped by 4 bases and J by 1 base; unmatched bases: 11. Germline V gene sequence: CDR1 SGHRS, CDR2 YFSETQ. The CDR3 nucleotides are TGCGCCAGCAGCATACTGACCGGGACAGGGCTCCAAGAGACCCAGTACTTC. This translates into CASSILTGTGLQETQYF.

The chain is built from TRBV7-6 and TRBJ2-2; the D gene is possibly TRBD1 (5 bases). The CDR3 sequence is 13 residues long. CDR1 and CDR2 (germline): SGHVS, FNYEAQ. The V end was cut by 0 bases, the J end by 7 bases, with 6 bases between. Here the CDR3 reads CASSLAGDGELFF. The CDR3 region has the DNA TGTGCCAGCAGCTTAGCAGGGGACGGGGAGCTGTTTTTT.

J is TRBJ2-3 and V is TRBV19; possibly TRBD2 for D (5 bases). The length of the CDR3 is 12 residues. CDR1 is LNHDA, CDR2 SQIVND, per germline (reference sequence). V lost 5 bases, J lost 9 bases, and 12 bases lay in between. The CDR3 DNA is TGTGCCAGTAGTGAGCTAGCCGAAACGCAGTATTTT. The encoded protein is CASSELAETQYF.

CDR3 loop: CASRRTGGWNTEAFF. The CDR3, as DNA: TGTGCCAGCAGAAGAACAGGGGGCTGGAACACTGAAGCTTTCTTT. The chain joins TRBV6-5 to TRBJ1-1; 9 nucleotides line up with TRBD1. This CDR3 is built from 15 residues. Germline lookup yields CDR1 MNHEY and CDR2 SVGAGI. V shed 6 bases and J 1 base; nucleotides not matched to a gene: 6.

The chain combines TRBV28 with TRBJ1-1; D perhaps matches TRBD1 (6 bases). Trimming stripped 5 bases from V and 6 bases from J, with 13 bases between. Germline-derived CDR1 and CDR2 are MDHEN and SYDVKM. The CDR3 is made up of 13 amino acids. CDR3 amino acids: CASSVQGRSEAFF. The CDR3, as DNA: TGTGCCAGCAGTGTACAGGGCCGATCTGAAGCTTTCTTT.

The gene calls are TRBV30 and TRBJ1-3, with D unclear. CDR1 and CDR2 (germline): GTSNPN, SVGIG (reference sequence). V was clipped by 5 bases and J by 1 base, with 6 bases between them. CDR3 length: 12 amino acids. CDR3 coding DNA: TGTGCCTGGGACACATCTGGAAACACCATATATTTT. Protein: CAWDTSGNTIYF.

V usage is TRBV6-5 and J usage is TRBJ1-2; D not certain. The CDR3 is 14 amino acids. The ends were cut back, 5 bases at V and 5 bases at J, with 15 bases in the middle. Germline V gene data show CDR1 as MNHEY and CDR2 as SVGAGI. This chain's CDR3 is CASSLGRGEYGYTF. CDR3 nucleotides: TGTGCCAGCAGTCTAGGACGGGGAGAGTATGGCTACACCTTC.

The chain combines TRBV29-1 with TRBJ1-2; 7 bases are a match to TRBD1. V shed 5 bases and J 6 bases; nucleotides not matched to a gene: 6. Germline V lookup: CDR1 SQVTM, CDR2 ANQGSEA. The CDR3 has 12 amino acids. The CDR3 sequence: CSVRRGVDGYTF. For the CDR3, the DNA is TGCAGCGTTCGCAGGGGGGTGGATGGCTACACCTTC.

The J gene is TRBJ2-1, the V gene TRBV10-2, with TRBD2 matching over 9 bases. Trimming took 7 bases from V and 12 from J; bases not matched to a gene: 10. The length of the CDR3 is 13 residues. The germline V gene has CDR1 WSHSY and CDR2 SAAADI. CDR3 residues: CASIRAGGCRQFF. The CDR3 DNA reads as TGCGCCAGCATTAGAGCGGGGGGTTGTCGGCAGTTCTTC.

This clone has a single count. V and J are TRBV10-2 and TRBJ2-3, with 11 bases matching TRBD1. The CDR3 is 16 amino acids. Trimming removed 2 bases from V and 3 bases from J; junction bases left unmatched: 4. CDR1 WSHSY and CDR2 SAAADI come from the germline V gene. CDR3 in DNA: TGCGCCAGCAGTGAGGGGACAGGGGGTATGACAGATACGCAGTATTTT. Translated, it gives CASSEGTGGMTDTQYF.

The V and J genes are TRBV19 and TRBJ2-3; D ambiguous. The CDR3 runs to 13 residues. V was shortened by 6 bases and J by 11 bases, with 18 bases between the two germline ends. CDR1 is LNHDA and CDR2 is SQIVND in the germline V gene (reference sequence). CDR3 residues: CASSVLGKMGQYF. CDR3 bases: TGTGCCAGTAGCGTCCTAGGAAAGATGGGGCAGTATTTT.

The chain's CDR3 is CASSSPAVVGELFF. The DNA of the CDR3 is TGCGCCAGCAGCTCCCCGGCGGTTGTCGGGGAGCTGTTTTTT. This chain connects TRBV5-1 to TRBJ2-2; no definite D call. With 3 bases removed from V and 7 bases from J, the gap between germline ends came to 13 bases. The CDR3 sequence is 14 residues long. Germline V gene sequence: CDR1 SGHRS, CDR2 YFSETQ.

A few counts support this clone. The chain carries TRBV19 and TRBJ1-5; perhaps TRBD1 as D (6 bases). The germline gives CDR1 LNHDA, CDR2 SQIVND (reference sequence). CDR3 length: 16 residues. V lost 7 bases to trimming and J lost 5 bases, with 21 bases between them. Here the CDR3 reads CASTPRSGQLYQPQHF. The CDR3 DNA reads TGTGCCAGTACCCCGCGAAGCGGACAGCTCTATCAGCCCCAGCATTTT.

This clone was observed a few times. This chain uses TRBV4-1 with TRBJ2-1, with a tentative D call TRBD2 (5 bases). Deletions cut 4 bases from V and 7 bases from J, with 23 bases between. Germline CDR1 reads MGHRA; CDR2 reads YSYEKL. This CDR3 spans 17 amino acids. Here the CDR3 DNA reads TGCGCCAGCAGCCGCGACGGACTTCCTCGCACTACTAATGAGCAGTTCTTC. Its translation is CASSRDGLPRTTNEQFF.

CDR3 residues: CASTPGQARCGYTF. Written as DNA, the CDR3 is TGTGCCAGCACTCCAGGACAGGCGAGGTGTGGCTACACCTTC. This sequence joins TRBV6-5 and TRBJ1-2; 7 nucleotides align to TRBD1. The V and J ends lost 7 bases and 7 bases, in that order; junction bases with no gene match: 12. The CDR3 is 14 residues long. Germline CDR1 reads MNHEY; CDR2 reads SVGAGI.

V gene TRBV5-4 combines with J gene TRBJ1-4, with TRBD1 matching 7 bases. CDR1 and CDR2 (germline): SGHNT, YYREEE (reference sequence). V shed 5 bases, J shed 2 bases, and the junction held 6 bases outside the gene matches. The CDR3 extends over 15 amino acids. The CDR3 loop reads CASRSTGQTNEKLFF. In DNA, the CDR3 is TGTGCCAGCAGGAGCACGGGACAGACTAATGAAAAACTGTTTTTT.

This clone was counted between two and nine times. The chain is built from TRBV5-4 and TRBJ1-2, with 7 bases fitting TRBD1. This CDR3 has 14 residues. V shed 7 bases, J shed 4 bases, and the junction held 10 bases outside the gene matches. Per the germline V gene, CDR1 is SGHNT and CDR2 is YYREEE (reference sequence). The CDR3 DNA is TGTGCCAGCGCCCCGACAGGGAACCCCTATGGCTACACCTTC. Amino acid sequence: CASAPTGNPYGYTF.

The gene calls are TRBV7-9 and TRBJ2-7; 11 bases are shared with TRBD2. The length of the CDR3 is 17 residues. Losses at the gene ends were 4 bases for V and 6 bases for J; bases not matched to a gene: 14. The germline CDR1 and CDR2 sequences are SEHNR and FQNEAQ (reference sequence). The CDR3 region has the DNA TGTGCCAGCAGCTCGGCGGGCTTGACTAGCGGGATTCGCGAGCAGTACTTC. It is translated as CASSSAGLTSGIREQYF.

The genes are TRBV5-6 and TRBJ1-5; 9 positions agree with TRBD1. Germline-derived CDR1 and CDR2 are SGHDT and YYEEEE. J gave up 8 bases and V 5 bases, and 8 bases lay outside the gene matches. The CDR3 has 14 amino acids. This chain's CDR3 is CASSGTGTEEPQHF. As DNA, the CDR3 is TGTGCCAGCAGTGGGACAGGGACCGAGGAGCCCCAGCATTTT.

The chain couples TRBV7-9 to TRBJ1-1, with TRBD1 as a possible D gene (6 bases). Trimming pared 5 bases from V and 11 bases from J, leaving 15 bases between. CDR3 length equals 12 residues. Germline CDR1 is SEHNR and CDR2 is FQNEAQ (reference sequence). CDR3: CASSPAGVRAFF. The CDR3 nucleotides are TGTGCCAGCAGCCCAGCAGGGGTACGGGCTTTCTTT.

The chain employs TRBV4-3 and TRBJ1-4; D not resolved. The CDR3 covers 13 residues. Trimming removed 1 base at V and 8 bases at J, with 8 bases between. Per the germline V gene, CDR1 is LGHNA and CDR2 is YSLEER. The DNA of the CDR3 is TGCGCCAGCAGCCAAGCCCTACCAGAAAAACTGTTTTTT. Amino acids: CASSQALPEKLFF.

This chain connects TRBV27 to TRBJ2-3, with 8 bases fitting TRBD1. Germline CDR1 is MNHEY and CDR2 is SMNVEV (reference sequence). The CDR3 has 16 amino acids. The J segment lost 2 bases and the V segment lost 1 base, leaving 5 bases of the junction unmatched. The DNA of the CDR3 is TGTGCCAGCAGTTTATTACAGGACAGGGACACAGATACGCAGTATTTT. It encodes CASSLLQDRDTDTQYF.

This chain joins TRBV4-3 and TRBJ2-5; the match to TRBD1 covers 7 bases. Trimming removed 0 bases from V and 4 bases from J; junction bases left unmatched: 2. The CDR3 length is 14 residues. The germline CDR1 and CDR2 sequences are LGHNA and YSLEER. CDR3 amino acids: CASSQEQGRETQYF. The CDR3 bases are TGCGCCAGCAGCCAAGAACAGGGGCGAGAGACCCAGTACTTC.

V is TRBV4-3 and J is TRBJ1-1; D remains unclear. Trimming cost V 0 bases and J 1 base, with 6 bases left between them. CDR3 length equals 14 residues. Per the germline V gene, CDR1 is LGHNA and CDR2 is YSLEER. CDR3 DNA sequence: TGCGCCAGCAGCCAAGATGGCCAGAACACTGAAGCTTTCTTT. Encoded protein: CASSQDGQNTEAFF.

The genes are TRBV27 and TRBJ2-1; 12 nucleotides align to TRBD1. This CDR3 has 15 residues. The V gene's germline CDR1 is MNHEY and CDR2 SMNVEV (reference sequence). V trimming: 11 bases; J trimming: 6 bases; junction bases outside the gene matches: 11. The CDR3 region has the DNA TGTGCCTCTCTTCCCGGGACAGGGGGCTTCAATGAGCAGTTCTTC. Translating gives CASLPGTGGFNEQFF.

This clone was seen a handful of times. The chain combines TRBV7-6 with TRBJ1-2; 7 bases align to TRBD1. CDR3 length: 15 amino acids. Germline V lookup: CDR1 SGHVS, CDR2 FNYEAQ. V lost 5 bases to trimming and J lost 4 bases; unmatched junction nucleotides: 10. The CDR3 reads CASSPLTGTLYGYTF. CDR3 nucleotide sequence: TGTGCCAGCAGCCCACTGACAGGGACTCTCTATGGCTACACCTTC.